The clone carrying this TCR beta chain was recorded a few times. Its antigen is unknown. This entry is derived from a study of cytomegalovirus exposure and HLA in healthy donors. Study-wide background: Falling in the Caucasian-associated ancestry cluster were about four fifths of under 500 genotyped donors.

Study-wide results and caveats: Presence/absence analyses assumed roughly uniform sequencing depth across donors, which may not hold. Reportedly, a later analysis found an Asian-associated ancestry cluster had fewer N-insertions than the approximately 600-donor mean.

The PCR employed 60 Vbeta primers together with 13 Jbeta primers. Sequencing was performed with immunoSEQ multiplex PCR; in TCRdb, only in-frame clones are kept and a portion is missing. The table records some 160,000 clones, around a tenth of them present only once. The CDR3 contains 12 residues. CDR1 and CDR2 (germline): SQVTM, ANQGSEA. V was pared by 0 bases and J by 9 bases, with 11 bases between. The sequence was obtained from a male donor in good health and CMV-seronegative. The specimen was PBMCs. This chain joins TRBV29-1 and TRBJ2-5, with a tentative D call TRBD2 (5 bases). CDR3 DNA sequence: TGCAGCGTTGAAGATGGGAGAAAGCCCCAGTACTTC. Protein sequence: CSVEDGRKPQYF.